The count of the clone carrying this TCR beta chain is one. Only in-frame clones appear in the TCRdb table, and some are missing; sequencing was by immunoSEQ multiplex PCR. The table shows roughly 80,000 clones, with 75% to 95% occurring only once. The CDR3 length is 14 residues. The germline gives CDR1 MNHEY, CDR2 SVGAGI. The V and J ends lost 5 bases and 5 bases, in that order; junction bases with no gene match: 6. This entry belongs to a study of T cell responses to AZD1222 COVID-19 vaccine. The chain joins TRBV6-5 to TRBJ2-5; 9 nucleotides agree with TRBD1. Sequencing was performed on peripheral blood, taken on day 0 of MenACWY control vaccination. This sequence originates from an adult in good health. The chain's CDR3 is CASSRTGVFETQYF. The CDR3 region has the DNA TGTGCCAGCAGTAGGACAGGGGTGTTCGAGACCCAGTACTTC.